Following are 21 T cell receptor beta chains from one sample sequenced in a study of CD8 T cells in ankylosing spondylitis. Overall study findings and caveats: Characteristic, it appeared, of ankylosing spondylitis blood was a TCR beta motif of roughly 8 highly homologous variants.

TCRdb called the 5' RACE reads again in MiXCR, with one record for every CDR3 protein. The table includes hundreds of thousands of distinct CDR3 sequences, about 12% detected once. Their cognate antigens are unknown. The sequencing input was blood, either unsorted or a sorted T cell fraction (not recorded which). These receptors were obtained from a male donor with ankylosing spondylitis.

This clonotype appeared many times. The CDR3 reads CASSWDRSEETQYF. CDR3 nucleotide sequence: TGTGCCAGCAGTTGGGACAGGAGCGAAGAGACCCAGTACTTC. J is TRBJ2-5 and V is TRBV12-3 or TRBV12-4; TRBD1 matches 8 bases. The V segment lost 4 bases and the J segment 3 bases; nucleotides outside the gene matches: 4. The CDR3 sequence is 14 residues long.

This chain joins TRBV7-6 and TRBJ2-3; 9 bases agree with TRBD2. The germline CDR1 and CDR2 sequences are SGHVS and FNYEAQ. J gave up 5 bases and V 1 base, and 7 bases lay outside the gene matches. The CDR3 runs to 16 residues. This CDR3 is CASSLGLAGSQDTQYF. Here the CDR3 DNA reads TGTGCCAGCAGCTTAGGCCTAGCGGGGTCCCAAGATACGCAGTATTTT.

This clonotype was detected a few times. The germline gene is not matched at one end of the junction; a read error may be the cause. The gene calls are TRBV10-3 and TRBJ2-3; 8 bases are a match to TRBD1. CDR1 is ENHRY, CDR2 SYGVKD, per germline. The CDR3 contains 15 residues. The CDR3 here is CAISAGQDGTDTQYF. CDR3 nucleotide sequence: TGTGCCATCAGCGCGGGACAGGACGGCACGGATACGCAGTATTTT.

Remarks on this clonotype: With a much larger clone just one base away, this may be a read error. The gene calls are TRBV29-1 and TRBJ2-1; D not certain. Germline CDR1 is SQVTM and CDR2 is ANQGSEA. V was shortened by 6 bases and J by 9 bases, with 12 bases between the two germline ends. This CDR3 has 11 amino acids. CDR3 residues: CSVAPFTEQFF. DNA of the CDR3: TGCAGCGTGGCCCCCTTCACTGAGCAGTTCTTC.

This clonotype was picked up a small number of times. The chain couples TRBV12-3 or TRBV12-4 to TRBJ2-3, with D perhaps matching TRBD2 (6 bases). The V and J ends lost 2 bases and 5 bases respectively, with 14 bases between them. The CDR3 loop spans 15 amino acids. The CDR3 region is CASSLPGDAKDTQYF. The CDR3 DNA sequence: TGTGCCAGCAGTTTACCGGGAGATGCCAAAGATACGCAGTATTTT.

This clonotype was recorded a few times. The genes are TRBV7-2 and TRBJ2-1; TRBD1 matches at 8 bases. Trimming cost V 9 bases and J 2 bases; bases outside gene matches: 6. The CDR3 is made up of 14 amino acids. Per the germline V gene, CDR1 is SGHTA and CDR2 is FQGNSA. CDR3 amino acids: CASSTDRAYNEQFF. CDR3 nucleotides: TGTGCCAGTTCGACGGACAGGGCCTACAATGAGCAGTTCTTC.

This clonotype was counted ten times or more. The gene calls are TRBV7-2 and TRBJ2-2; 8 bases align to TRBD1. J was trimmed by 4 bases and V by 2 bases; bases with no gene match: 6. The CDR3 has 16 residues. CDR1 is SGHTA and CDR2 is FQGNSA in the germline V gene. Here the CDR3 reads CASSLTIGQGTGELFF. The CDR3 DNA follows: TGTGCCAGCAGCTTAACTATCGGACAGGGCACCGGGGAGCTGTTTTTT.

In its sample, this clonotype was seen a few times. The CDR3 DNA reads TGTGCCAGCGGACCAACAGGGGTAACTGAAGCTTTCTTT. Protein product: CASGPTGVTEAFF. The chain carries TRBV5-6 and TRBJ1-1; 7 nucleotides align to TRBD1. Germline V gene sequence: CDR1 SGHDT, CDR2 YYEEEE. V was pared by 7 bases and J by 5 bases, with 8 bases of the junction left unmatched. The CDR3 length is 13 residues.

This clonotype was picked up a small number of times. The V and J genes are TRBV20-1 and TRBJ1-6; 7 bases agree with TRBD1. The length of the CDR3 is 13 residues. V lost 6 bases and J lost 9; bases outside the gene matches: 8. The V gene's germline CDR1 is DFQATT and CDR2 SNEGSKA (reference sequence). CDR3 in DNA: TGCAGTGCAACTGACAGGGTATTTTCACCCCTCCACTTT. Translating gives CSATDRVFSPLHF.

This clonotype appeared a few times. The V and J genes are TRBV7-8 and TRBJ2-5; 7 positions agree with TRBD2. The germline V gene encodes CDR1 SGHVS and CDR2 FQNEAQ. This CDR3 has 17 residues. Losses at the gene ends were 4 bases for V and 5 bases for J; bases not matched to a gene: 16. The CDR3 sequence is CASSSRGDYPTGETQYF. DNA of the CDR3: TGTGCCAGCAGCTCACGGGGGGACTATCCGACCGGGGAGACCCAGTACTTC.

The chain combines TRBV28 with TRBJ2-1; 9 positions match TRBD2. CDR1 and CDR2 from the germline V gene are MDHEN and SYDVKM. V shed 10 bases, J shed 2 bases, and the junction held 6 bases outside the gene matches. The CDR3 extends over 14 amino acids. The CDR3 nucleotides read TGTGCCACCGTAGCGGGAGCCCCCTACAATGAGCAGTTCTTC. Its translation is CATVAGAPYNEQFF.

The DNA for the CDR3 is TGTGCCAGTAGTAGGAGACTAGCGGGAGGGCCGAGCTCCTACGAGCAGTACTTC. Amino acids: CASSRRLAGGPSSYEQYF. The rearrangement joins TRBV19 to TRBJ2-7, with 14 bases lining up with TRBD2. J lost 0 bases, V lost 4 bases, and 8 bases had no gene match. Germline values: CDR1 LNHDA, CDR2 SQIVND (reference sequence). This CDR3 is 18 amino acids long.

This clonotype has more than one count but fewer than ten. The genes are TRBV10-3 and TRBJ2-5, with D tentatively TRBD1 (6 bases). The germline CDR1 and CDR2 sequences are ENHRY and SYGVKD. V dropped 0 bases and J dropped 7 bases, with 15 bases sitting between them. This CDR3 has 15 residues. The CDR3 bases are TGTGCCATCAGTGAGTCAACACAGGGCGGAGGGACCCAGTACTTC. Translating it yields CAISESTQGGGTQYF.

In its sample, this clonotype was seen a few times. The rearrangement uses TRBV6-2 or TRBV6-3 and TRBJ2-5; unclear D gene. The CDR3 is 14 amino acids. Germline values: CDR1 MNHEY, CDR2 SVGEGT. V was pared by 6 bases and J by 0 bases, with 11 bases between. CDR3 sequence (DNA): TGTGCCAGCAGATCAACACCCAACCAAGAGACCCAGTACTTC. It encodes CASRSTPNQETQYF.

This clonotype was seen a few times. The chain is built from TRBV5-1 and TRBJ2-2; 7 bases line up with TRBD1. This CDR3 region has 18 residues. Germline lookup yields CDR1 SGHRS and CDR2 YFSETQ. V trimming: 4 bases; J trimming: 0 bases; junction bases outside the gene matches: 12. CDR3 sequence: CASSMWTGKPTNTGELFF. The CDR3 DNA reads as TGCGCCAGCAGCATGTGGACAGGAAAACCAACGAACACCGGGGAGCTGTTTTTT.

This clonotype was counted between two and nine times. The chain combines TRBV7-2 with TRBJ2-1; TRBD2 aligns across 7 bases. The CDR3 extends over 15 amino acids. Germline CDR1 is SGHTA and CDR2 is FQGNSA. J was trimmed by 6 bases and V by 5 bases; bases with no gene match: 10. This chain's CDR3 is CASSPMLAVSNEQFF. In DNA form, the CDR3 reads TGTGCCAGCAGCCCAATGCTAGCGGTGAGCAATGAGCAGTTCTTC.

This clonotype was counted many times. V and J are TRBV29-1 and TRBJ1-3, with D uncertain. The CDR3 is made up of 14 amino acids. V was trimmed by 1 base and J by 4 bases, leaving 11 bases between them. The germline gives CDR1 SQVTM, CDR2 ANQGSEA. CDR3 in DNA: TGCAGCGTTGAAGGGGGAGCGAGAGGAAACACCATATATTTT. It codes for CSVEGGARGNTIYF.

This clonotype was seen a few times. The chain has TRBV3-1 and TRBJ2-1; TRBD2 agrees at 8 bases. This CDR3 has 15 amino acids. Germline V gene sequence: CDR1 LGHDT, CDR2 YNNKEL (reference sequence). The trim removed 0 bases at V and 10 bases at J, leaving 8 bases unmatched. The CDR3 spells CASSQDLAGSREQFF. As DNA, the CDR3 is TGTGCCAGCAGCCAAGATTTAGCGGGGTCGCGGGAGCAGTTCTTC.

The rearrangement links TRBV20-1 to TRBJ2-5, with 8 bases fitting TRBD2. The germline V gene encodes CDR1 DFQATT and CDR2 SNEGSKA (reference sequence). After removal of 5 bases from V and 5 bases from J, the junction contained 13 bases not matched to a gene. This CDR3 contains 15 residues. The CDR3 reads CSADSGSGRRETQYF. The CDR3, as DNA: TGCAGTGCTGATTCGGGCAGCGGGAGAAGGGAGACCCAGTACTTC.

Only a few counts were recorded for this clonotype. CDR3 sequence: CASSLQGFALFF. The CDR3 nucleotides read TGTGCCAGCAGCCTACAGGGATTTGCACTGTTTTTT. The chain links TRBV7-2 to TRBJ1-4; D is perhaps TRBD1 (6 bases). Trimming cost V 5 bases and J 13 bases, with 14 bases left between them. Germline CDR1 and CDR2: SGHTA and FQGNSA. This CDR3 spans 12 amino acids.

The chain carries TRBV5-4 and TRBJ1-1, with D possibly being TRBD1 (5 bases). V gave up 4 bases and J gave up 7 bases, with 20 bases separating them. The germline gives CDR1 SGHNT, CDR2 YYREEE (reference sequence). CDR3 length: 15 residues. The CDR3 is CASSMGGDGLVEAFF. The CDR3 bases are TGTGCCAGCAGCATGGGGGGGGATGGGCTCGTTGAAGCTTTCTTT.